Presented here are 8 T cell receptor beta chains from one specimen sequenced in a study of cytomegalovirus exposure and HLA in healthy donors. 60 Vbeta and 13 Jbeta primers were used in PCR. Profiling relied on immunoSEQ multiplex PCR, and the TCRdb table lists in-frame clones only, not all of them. The repertoire holds around 130,000 clones, with around 75% as singletons. The specimen was PBMCs. The source is a man aged 25 to 40 in good health and CMV-seronegative.

This clone was seen a handful of times. The chain couples TRBV9 to TRBJ1-4; D gene ambiguous. The germline gives CDR1 SGDLS, CDR2 YYNGEE. The germline V and J ends were trimmed by 5 bases and 6 bases, with 11 bases remaining between them. The CDR3 contains 13 residues. The CDR3 reads CASSPERDEKLFF. As DNA, the CDR3 is TGTGCCAGCAGTCCAGAGAGGGATGAAAAACTGTTTTTT. Using reference TRBV9 and TRBJ1-4 for the parts outside the CDR3, the full variable domain is DSGVTQTPKHLITATGQRVTLRCSPRSGDLSVYWYQQSLDQGLQFLIQYYNGEERAKGNILERFSAQQFPDLHSELNLSSLELGDSALYFCASSPERDEKLFFGSGTQLSVL.

This clone was observed a single time. The chain couples TRBV7-2 to TRBJ1-2; 7 nucleotides align to TRBD1. The J segment lost 4 bases and the V segment lost 5 bases, leaving 7 bases of the junction unmatched. Germline V gives CDR1 SGHTA, CDR2 FQGNSA. The CDR3 totals 14 residues. CDR3 loop: CASSPRQGLYGYTF. CDR3 nucleotide sequence: TGTGCCAGCAGCCCCCGACAGGGCCTCTATGGCTACACCTTC. The full variable domain, rest sourced from reference TRBV7-2 and TRBJ1-2, is GAGVSQSPSNKVTEKGKDVELRCDPISGHTALYWYRQSLGQGLEFLIYFQGNSAPDKSGLPSDRFSAERTGGSVSTLTIQRTQQEDSAVYLCASSPRQGLYGYTFGSGTRLTVV.

This chain links TRBV6-1 with TRBJ1-1, with D possibly TRBD1 on 6 matching bases. The V and J ends lost 4 bases and 2 bases respectively, with 14 bases between them. Germline CDR1 MNHNS, CDR2 SASEGT. There are 15 residues in the CDR3. CDR3 sequence reads: CASSVEPGHNTEAFF. The CDR3 DNA is TGTGCCAGCAGTGTGGAACCGGGACATAACACTGAAGCTTTCTTT.

The V and J genes are TRBV6-6 and TRBJ2-1; no reliable D call. V was cut by 1 base and J by 0 bases, with 7 bases left in between. The V gene's germline CDR1 is MNHNY and CDR2 SVGAGI (reference sequence). The CDR3 covers 15 residues. The CDR3 coding sequence is TGTGCCAGCAGTTACTGGCGGAGCTCCTACAATGAGCAGTTCTTC. Its protein is CASSYWRSSYNEQFF.

The rearrangement joins TRBV5-6 to TRBJ2-7; weak D call: TRBD2 (7 bases). From germline, CDR1 is SGHDT and CDR2 YYEEEE. V dropped 2 bases and J dropped 2 bases, with 17 bases sitting between them. The CDR3 totals 16 residues. Here the CDR3 reads CASSLSWGGRTYEQYF. The CDR3 nucleotides read TGTGCCAGCAGCTTATCTTGGGGGGGCAGGACCTACGAGCAGTACTTC.

The CDR3 loop is CASSGQGSSYEQYF. CDR3 bases: TGTGCCAGCAGTGGACAGGGCAGCTCCTACGAGCAGTACTTC. The gene calls are TRBV9 and TRBJ2-7; 8 bases line up with TRBD1. J lost 0 bases, V lost 5 bases, and 4 bases had no gene match. Per the germline V gene, CDR1 is SGDLS and CDR2 is YYNGEE. The CDR3 sequence is 14 residues long.

This clone showed up just a few times. The V gene is TRBV18, the J gene TRBJ2-1; 9 positions match TRBD2. J was trimmed by 5 bases and V by 4 bases; bases with no gene match: 12. This CDR3 region has 17 residues. CDR1 KGHSH and CDR2 LQKENI come from the germline V gene. CDR3 sequence: CASSRRYPSGKDNEQFF. The DNA of the CDR3 is TGTGCCAGCTCACGAAGATACCCTAGCGGGAAGGACAATGAGCAGTTCTTC.

V is TRBV5-6 and J is TRBJ1-1; 9 bases agree with TRBD1. Germline V gene sequence: CDR1 SGHDT, CDR2 YYEEEE. CDR3 length equals 17 residues. With V trimmed by 2 bases and J by 0 bases, 8 bases remained unmatched. CDR3 sequence: CASSLDRGTRVNTEAFF. CDR3 DNA sequence: TGTGCCAGCAGCTTAGACAGGGGGACGCGGGTGAACACTGAAGCTTTCTTT.